A single sample gave rise to the 3 T cell receptor beta chains below, sequenced in a study of T cell responses to AZD1222 COVID-19 vaccine. Profiling relied on immunoSEQ multiplex PCR, and the TCRdb table lists in-frame clones only, not all of them. Of about 120,000 clones listed, 80% to 95% are singletons. Sample: peripheral blood, taken 28 days after the second AZD1222 dose. The receptors here all came from an adult who received the AZD1222 COVID-19 vaccine.

This clone was observed once. This chain joins TRBV5-1 and TRBJ1-2; D remains ambiguous. This CDR3 has 15 residues. Trimming left V 3 bases short and J 4 bases short, with 16 bases between. Germline CDR1 is SGHRS and CDR2 is YFSETQ. DNA for the CDR3: TGCGCCAGCAGCTCCCCGGAGGAGGTCGGCTATGGCTACACCTTC. Translated: CASSSPEEVGYGYTF.

The chain is built from TRBV7-9 and TRBJ2-1; D is uncertain. Trimming cost V 5 bases and J 4 bases, with 3 bases left between them. The CDR3 is made up of 11 amino acids. Germline assignment: CDR1 SEHNR and CDR2 FQNEAQ (reference sequence). The CDR3 spells CASSEYNEQFF. The CDR3 nucleotides read TGTGCCAGCAGCGAATACAATGAGCAGTTCTTC. The full variable domain, with the rest looked up from reference TRBV7-9 and TRBJ2-1, is DTGVSQNPRHKITKRGQNVTFRCDPISEHNRLYWYRQTLGQGPEFLTYFQNEAQLEKSRLLSDRFSAERPKGSFSTLEIQRTEQGDSAMYLCASSEYNEQFFGPGTRLTVL.

V and J are TRBV24-1 and TRBJ2-1; 9 bases are a match to TRBD2. The CDR3 extends over 14 amino acids. Germline values: CDR1 KGHDR, CDR2 SFDVKD. V lost 6 bases, J lost 9 bases, and 8 bases stayed unmatched. CDR3 in DNA: TGTGCCACCAGTACGGCGGGGGGGAGTGCTGAGCAGTTCTTC. Translation gives CATSTAGGSAEQFF.